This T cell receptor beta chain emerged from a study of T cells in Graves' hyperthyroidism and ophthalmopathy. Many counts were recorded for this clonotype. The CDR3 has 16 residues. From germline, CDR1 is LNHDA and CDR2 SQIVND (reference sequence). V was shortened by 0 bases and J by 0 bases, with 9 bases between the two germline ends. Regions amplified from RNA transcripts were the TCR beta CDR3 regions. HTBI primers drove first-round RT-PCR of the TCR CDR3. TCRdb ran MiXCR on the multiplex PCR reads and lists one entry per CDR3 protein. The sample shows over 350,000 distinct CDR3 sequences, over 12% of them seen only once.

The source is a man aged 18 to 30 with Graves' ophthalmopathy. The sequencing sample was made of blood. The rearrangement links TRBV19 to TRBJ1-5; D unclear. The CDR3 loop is CASSIDASNSNQPQHF. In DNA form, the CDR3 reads TGTGCCAGTAGTATAGATGCATCAAATAGCAATCAGCCCCAGCATTTT. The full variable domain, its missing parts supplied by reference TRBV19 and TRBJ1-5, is DGGITQSPKYLFRKEGQNVTLSCEQNLNHDAMYWYRQDPGQGLRLIYYSQIVNDFQKGDIAEGYSVSREKKESFPLTVTSAQKNPTAFYLCASSIDASNSNQPQHFGDGTRLSIL.